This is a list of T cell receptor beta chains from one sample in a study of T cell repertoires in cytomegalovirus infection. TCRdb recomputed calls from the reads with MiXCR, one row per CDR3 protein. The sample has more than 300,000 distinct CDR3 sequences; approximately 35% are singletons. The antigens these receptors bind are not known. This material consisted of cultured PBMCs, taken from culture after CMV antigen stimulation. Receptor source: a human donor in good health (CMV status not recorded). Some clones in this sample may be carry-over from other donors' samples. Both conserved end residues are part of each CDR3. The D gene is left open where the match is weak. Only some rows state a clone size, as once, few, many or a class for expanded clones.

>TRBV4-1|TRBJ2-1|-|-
CASSLEAESAYNEQFF
TGTGCCAGCAGCCTGGAGGCGGAGTCTGCCTACAATGAGCAGTTCTTC
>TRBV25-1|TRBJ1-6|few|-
CASRSGIDNSPLHF
TGTGCCAGCAGGTCCGGGATCGATAATTCACCCCTCCACTTT
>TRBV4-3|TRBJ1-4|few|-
CASSQAGWVLFF
TGCGCCAGCAGCCAAGCGGGCTGGGTACTGTTTTTT
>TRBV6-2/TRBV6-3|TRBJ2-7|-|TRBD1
CASTPDRTYEQYF
TGTGCCAGCACCCCGGACAGGACCTACGAGCAGTACTTC
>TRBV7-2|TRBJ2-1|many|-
CASSLAGRALNEQFF
TGTGCCAGCAGCTTAGCGGGAAGGGCCCTTAATGAGCAGTTCTTC
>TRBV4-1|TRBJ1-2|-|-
CASSQYEQGSDGYTF
TGCGCCAGCAGCCAATACGAACAGGGAAGTGATGGCTACACCTTC
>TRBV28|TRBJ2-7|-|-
CASSQGGSIGEQYF
TGTGCCAGCAGCCAGGGAGGCTCGATAGGCGAGCAGTACTTC
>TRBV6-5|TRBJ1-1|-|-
CASSYGQDFMNTEAFF
TGTGCCAGCAGTTACGGGCAGGATTTTATGAACACTGAAGCTTTCTTT
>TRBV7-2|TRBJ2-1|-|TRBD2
CASRGGGSGRAAGEQFF
TGTGCCAGCAGAGGAGGTGGTAGCGGGAGGGCCGCTGGTGAGCAGTTCTTC
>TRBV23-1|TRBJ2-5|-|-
CASSQSGRGRRETQYF
TGCGCCAGCAGTCAATCAGGCAGGGGGAGGCGGGAGACCCAGTACTTC
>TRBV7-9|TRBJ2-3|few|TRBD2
CASSLWGFRAGVSDTQYF
TGTGCCAGCAGCTTATGGGGCTTTCGAGCGGGAGTGTCAGATACGCAGTATTTT
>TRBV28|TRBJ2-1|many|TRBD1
CAASYTGVRNEQFF
TGTGCAGCCTCCTATACAGGGGTCAGGAATGAGCAGTTCTTC
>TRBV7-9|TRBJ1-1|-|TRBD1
CASSRTAGTGVTEAFF
TGTGCCAGCAGCCGAACAGCCGGGACAGGGGTGACTGAAGCTTTCTTT
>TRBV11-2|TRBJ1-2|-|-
CASNLELDYGYTF
TGTGCCAGCAACTTAGAACTGGACTATGGCTACACCTTC
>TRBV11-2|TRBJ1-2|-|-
CASSWAGTRGYGYTF
TGTGCCAGCAGCTGGGCCGGGACAAGAGGTTATGGCTACACCTTC
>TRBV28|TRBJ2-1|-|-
CASASGGSYNEQFF
TGTGCCAGCGCCTCCGGTGGCTCCTACAATGAGCAGTTCTTC
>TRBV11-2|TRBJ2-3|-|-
CASSHLIGDTQYF
TGTGCCAGCAGCCACTTGATAGGAGATACGCAGTATTTT
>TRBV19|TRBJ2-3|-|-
CASSIDGSTDTQYF
TGTGCCAGTAGTATCGATGGTAGCACAGATACGCAGTATTTT
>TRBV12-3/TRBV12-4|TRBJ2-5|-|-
CASSSGLSQETQYF
TGTGCCAGCAGTTCAGGACTAAGCCAAGAGACCCAGTACTTC
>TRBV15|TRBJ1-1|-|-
CATSMDSGGTEAFF
TGTGCCACCAGCATGGACAGTGGGGGCACTGAAGCTTTCTTT
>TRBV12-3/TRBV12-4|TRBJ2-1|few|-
CASSFLLRNEQFF
TGTGCCAGCAGTTTCCTCCTGAGGAATGAGCAGTTCTTC
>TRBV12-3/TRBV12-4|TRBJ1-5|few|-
CASSKWGSNQPQHF
TGTGCCAGCAGCAAGTGGGGGAGCAATCAGCCCCAGCATTTT
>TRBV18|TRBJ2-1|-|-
CASSPIRQSSYNEQFF
TGTGCCAGCTCACCGATACGCCAAAGCTCCTACAATGAGCAGTTCTTC